This T cell receptor beta chain was identified during a study of tissue T cells after allogeneic stem cell transplantation. This CDR3 spans 15 amino acids. Germline V gene lookup returns CDR1 SGHAT and CDR2 FQNNGV. With 5 bases clipped from V and 2 bases from J, the junction kept 6 bases outside the gene matches. Profiled with immunoSEQ multiplex PCR; TCRdb holds only in-frame clones, not every one. This sample has tens of thousands of clones, with about 85% found just once. The receptor comes from a woman aged 18-55 years who later had graft-versus-host disease after an allogeneic stem cell transplant. This chain uses TRBV11-2 with TRBJ1-5, with TRBD1 identical over 7 bases. Specimen: blood, collected before transplantation. The CDR3 DNA is TGTGCCAGCAGCCCCGGACAGGAACGCAATCAGCCCCAGCATTTT. Its translation is CASSPGQERNQPQHF. The whole variable domain, filled in from reference TRBV11-2 and TRBJ1-5, reads EAGVAQSPRYKIIEKRQSVAFWCNPISGHATLYWYQQILGQGPKLLIQFQNNGVVDDSQLPKDRFSAERLKGVDSTLKIQPAKLEDSAVYLCASSPGQERNQPQHFGDGTRLSIL.